The 10 T cell receptor beta chains given below trace back to one sample, sequenced in a study of blood T cell repertoires in COVID-19 (dated by TCRdb to the early 2020s). Receptors were amplified or captured by the immunoSEQ multiplex PCR assay. TCRdb stores this immuneACCESS table with in-frame sequences only. Part of the clones is absent; in the studies checked, under half of the shortfall reflects unresolved V genes, and no reason is known for the rest. For this sample the table gives 490,000 or so clones, of which about 88% were detected only once. Clones ranked in the top ten supply around 7.9% of the sample. The sample consisted of PBMCs or T cells enriched from blood (not recorded which). These receptors were collected from a woman aged 60 to 75 who had recovered from COVID-19.

This clone has just a few counts. CDR3 in amino acids: CASSPWTGSAIVSGNTIYF. The CDR3 DNA reads TGTGCCAGCAGCCCTTGGACAGGGAGCGCAATCGTCTCTGGAAACACCATATATTTT. This chain uses TRBV7-2 with TRBJ1-3; the match to TRBD1 covers 8 bases. The CDR3 runs to 19 residues. CDR1 is SGHTA and CDR2 is FQGNSA in the germline V gene. The V gene end was trimmed by 5 bases and the J gene end by 0 bases; junction bases not matched to a gene: 15.

The chain carries TRBV15 and TRBJ1-4; D is unresolved. With 4 bases removed from V and 5 bases from J, the gap between germline ends came to 8 bases. The CDR3 is 13 residues long. Germline values: CDR1 LNHNV, CDR2 YYDKDF (reference sequence). The CDR3 region has the DNA TGTGCCACCAGCACGGGGAGAAATGAAAAACTGTTTTTT. Its protein product is CATSTGRNEKLFF.

This clone was recorded a few times. This chain links TRBV10-1 with TRBJ2-3; the match to TRBD1 covers 7 bases. Germline V gives CDR1 WNHNN, CDR2 SYGVQD (reference sequence). This CDR3 region has 15 residues. With 3 bases clipped from V and 5 bases from J, the junction kept 8 bases outside the gene matches. The CDR3 spells CASSDTKRDRDTQYF. The CDR3 bases are TGCGCCAGCAGTGATACTAAAAGGGACAGAGATACGCAGTATTTT.

This chain links TRBV18 with TRBJ2-7; 8 bases match TRBD1. This CDR3 comprises 15 residues. V dropped 2 bases and J dropped 2; count of bases not matched to a gene: 5. Germline values: CDR1 KGHSH, CDR2 LQKENI. CDR3 nucleotides: TGTGCCAGCTCACCAAACAGGACAGGGCCCTACGAGCAGTACTTC. It specifies CASSPNRTGPYEQYF.

This clone was seen a single time. The chain couples TRBV3-1 (or the pseudogene TRBV3-2) to TRBJ2-3; the match to TRBD2 covers 10 bases. This CDR3 has 16 amino acids. V trimming: 6 bases; J trimming: 2 bases; junction bases outside the gene matches: 8. The germline gives CDR1 LGHDT, CDR2 YNNKEL (reference sequence). CDR3 sequence: CASSLRAGGATDTQYF. In DNA, the CDR3 is TGTGCCAGCAGTCTCCGAGCGGGGGGGGCCACAGATACGCAGTATTTT.

The V call is TRBV19, the J call TRBJ1-6; weak D call: TRBD1 (5 bases). The germline V and J ends were trimmed by 6 bases and 8 bases, with 11 bases remaining between them. The germline CDR1 and CDR2 sequences are LNHDA and SQIVND (reference sequence). CDR3 length: 13 residues. In DNA, the CDR3 is TGTGCCAGTAGGACGGGACTGGATTCACCCCTCCACTTT. Translation gives CASRTGLDSPLHF.

The chain joins TRBV5-1 to TRBJ1-2; 7 nucleotides align to TRBD1. V gave up 4 bases and J gave up 8 bases; unmatched junction bases: 8. CDR1 and CDR2 from the germline V gene are SGHRS and YFSETQ. The CDR3 sequence is 13 residues long. The CDR3: CASSDRQGGGYTF. The CDR3, as DNA: TGCGCCAGCAGCGATCGACAGGGTGGCGGCTACACCTTC.

This sequence joins TRBV29-1 and TRBJ1-4; a possible D gene is TRBD1 (5 bases). Trimming took 5 bases from V and 0 from J, leaving 7 bases between them. Germline V gene sequence: CDR1 SQVTM, CDR2 ANQGSEA. CDR3 length: 13 residues. In DNA, the CDR3 is TGCAGCGTTAAGGGGTCAACTAATGAAAAACTGTTTTTT. Protein: CSVKGSTNEKLFF.

Here the CDR3 DNA reads TGTGCCAGCGGGTCGGTGGGGGGAGCAGATACGCAGTATTTT. It specifies CASGSVGGADTQYF. This sequence joins TRBV2 and TRBJ2-3, with TRBD2 as a possible D gene (6 bases). Trimming removed 8 bases from V and 4 bases from J, with 16 bases in between. The germline V gene encodes CDR1 SNHLY and CDR2 FYNNEI. The CDR3 runs to 14 residues.

Only one count was recorded for this clone. The rearrangement links TRBV28 to TRBJ2-5; the D gene is possibly TRBD1 (7 bases). Between the trimmed V and J ends, which lost 2 bases and 1 base, there was a span of 11 bases. The CDR3 is 15 residues long. Germline V lookup: CDR1 MDHEN, CDR2 SYDVKM. For the CDR3, the DNA is TGTGCCAGCAGTTTAGGGGGGACAGCCCAAGAGACCCAGTACTTC. It specifies CASSLGGTAQETQYF.